This T cell receptor (beta chain) was identified in a study of cytomegalovirus exposure and HLA in healthy donors. Points on this clone: No antigen is known for it.

The PCR made use of 60 Vbeta and 13 Jbeta primers. Libraries were prepared by immunoSEQ multiplex PCR; TCRdb keeps only in-frame clonotypes and omits some of them. The top ten clones hold about 20% of a sample with about 130,000 clones, over 80% of them seen once. The CDR3 spans 17 residues. Trimming cost V 4 bases and J 4 bases; bases outside gene matches: 16. Per the germline V gene, CDR1 is SQVTM and CDR2 is ANQGSEA. Findings and limits, study-wide: Reportedly, a later analysis found an Asian-associated ancestry cluster had fewer N-insertions than the roughly 700-donor mean. Donors were assumed by presence/absence analyses to have roughly uniform sequencing depth.

The sample was PBMCs. The chain links TRBV29-1 to TRBJ2-7, with 10 positions matching TRBD1. The clonotype comes from a man younger than 35 in good health and CMV-seropositive. CDR3 in amino acids: CSVVSKPGQGMVYEQYF. In nucleotides, the CDR3 is TGCAGCGTTGTCTCCAAACCGGGACAGGGGATGGTTTACGAGCAGTACTTC.